The rows below give T cell receptor beta chains drawn from one sample of a study of radiotherapy plus CTLA-4 blockade in lung cancer. Some clones are missing from TCRdb's copy, which holds only in-frame ones; the method was immunoSEQ multiplex PCR. The table includes roughly 90,000 clones, more than 70% detected once. The input for sequencing was peripheral blood, taken from a patient treated with radiotherapy plus ipilimumab. The source is a human donor with non-small cell lung cancer that progressed on radiotherapy plus ipilimumab. CDR3s include the opening cysteine and the closing phenylalanine or tryptophan. D genes are given only for firm matches. Clone size is not always given. Where it is, it says once, few, many or a class for expanded clones.

clone size: once
V gene: TRBV18
J gene: TRBJ2-7
CDR3 length: 17
D gene: TRBD2
CDR3 protein: CASSLKPTSGYSYEQYF
CDR3 DNA: TGTGCCAGCTCACTCAAACCGACTAGCGGGTACTCCTACGAGCAGTACTTC

clone size: NA
V gene: TRBV7-9
J gene: TRBJ1-1
CDR3 length: 13
D gene: NA
CDR3 protein: CASSLRGNTEAFF
CDR3 DNA: TGTGCCAGCAGCCTCAGGGGGAACACTGAAGCTTTCTTT

clone size: once
V gene: TRBV30
J gene: TRBJ1-5
CDR3 length: 13
D gene: NA
CDR3 protein: CAWSRTANQPQHF
CDR3 DNA: TGTGCCTGGAGTAGGACAGCTAATCAGCCCCAGCATTTT

clone size: NA
V gene: TRBV6-4
J gene: TRBJ1-2
CDR3 length: 14
D gene: TRBD1
CDR3 protein: CASSEGQDKPTGAF
CDR3 DNA: TGTGCCAGCAGTGAGGGACAGGACAAACCTACTGGAGCCTTC

clone size: NA
V gene: TRBV4-1
J gene: TRBJ2-4
CDR3 length: 15
D gene: NA
CDR3 protein: CASSQVWKTKNIQYF
CDR3 DNA: TGCGCCAGCAGCCAAGTGTGGAAAACCAAAAACATTCAGTACTTC

clone size: NA
V gene: TRBV4-1
J gene: TRBJ2-3
CDR3 length: 16
D gene: NA
CDR3 protein: CASSQESSFPTDTQYF
CDR3 DNA: TGCGCCAGCAGCCAAGAATCTTCCTTTCCCACAGATACGCAGTATTTT

clone size: NA
V gene: TRBV5-1
J gene: TRBJ2-7
CDR3 length: 16
D gene: NA
CDR3 protein: CASSLGEVSRSYEQYF
CDR3 DNA: TGCGCCAGCAGCTTGGGAGAGGTCAGTCGGTCCTACGAGCAGTACTTC

clone size: few
V gene: TRBV12-2
J gene: TRBJ1-4
CDR3 length: 20
D gene: NA
CDR3 protein: CASRLAWETGVRPTNEKLFF
CDR3 DNA: TGTGCAAGTCGCTTAGCGTGGGAGACAGGGGTGCGTCCAACTAATGAAAAACTGTTTTTT

clone size: NA
V gene: TRBV5-8
J gene: TRBJ2-2
CDR3 length: 17
D gene: TRBD2
CDR3 protein: CASSLFSAGEPTGELFF
CDR3 DNA: TGTGCCAGCAGCTTGTTCTCAGCGGGAGAGCCCACCGGGGAGCTGTTTTTT

clone size: NA
V gene: TRBV4-3
J gene: TRBJ1-6
CDR3 length: 15
D gene: TRBD1
CDR3 protein: CASSQGTGGNSPLHF
CDR3 DNA: TGCGCCAGCAGCCAAGGGACAGGGGGCAATTCACCCCTCCACTTT

clone size: NA
V gene: TRBV5-3
J gene: TRBJ1-2
CDR3 length: 14
D gene: TRBD1
CDR3 protein: CARSLSGQGPGYTF
CDR3 DNA: TGTGCCAGAAGCTTGTCGGGACAGGGGCCAGGCTACACCTTC

clone size: few
V gene: TRBV5-1
J gene: TRBJ2-3
CDR3 length: 15
D gene: NA
CDR3 protein: CASSLWGPSTDTQYF
CDR3 DNA: TGCGCCAGCAGCTTGTGGGGACCTAGCACAGATACGCAGTATTTT

clone size: few
V gene: TRBV19
J gene: TRBJ1-2
CDR3 length: 13
D gene: TRBD1
CDR3 protein: CASSPQGADGYTF
CDR3 DNA: TGTGCCAGTAGTCCACAGGGGGCTGATGGCTACACCTTC

clone size: NA
V gene: TRBV5-1
J gene: TRBJ2-3
CDR3 length: 19
D gene: TRBD2
CDR3 protein: CASSLEGTSGGINTDTQYF
CDR3 DNA: TGCGCCAGCAGCTTGGAAGGGACTAGCGGGGGCATCAACACAGATACGCAGTATTTT

clone size: NA
V gene: TRBV7-3
J gene: TRBJ2-1
CDR3 length: 15
D gene: TRBD1
CDR3 protein: CASSSGQPHNNEQFF
CDR3 DNA: TGTGCCAGCAGCTCGGGACAGCCCCACAACAATGAGCAGTTCTTC

clone size: NA
V gene: TRBV28
J gene: TRBJ1-3
CDR3 length: 13
D gene: NA
CDR3 protein: CASSSYTGNTIYF
CDR3 DNA: TGTGCCAGCAGTTCTTACACTGGAAACACCATATATTTT

clone size: once
V gene: TRBV4-2
J gene: TRBJ1-4
CDR3 length: 16
D gene: NA
CDR3 protein: CASSPNPGGINEKLFF
CDR3 DNA: TGTGCCAGCAGCCCCAACCCCGGGGGGATCAATGAAAAACTGTTTTTT

clone size: NA
V gene: TRBV5-5
J gene: TRBJ1-5
CDR3 length: 13
D gene: NA
CDR3 protein: CASSLDPSQPQHF
CDR3 DNA: TGTGCCAGCAGCTTGGATCCCAGTCAGCCCCAGCATTTT

clone size: NA
V gene: TRBV7-8
J gene: TRBJ1-1
CDR3 length: 13
D gene: NA
CDR3 protein: CASSWGGPTEAFF
CDR3 DNA: TGTGCCAGCAGCTGGGGGGGCCCGACTGAAGCTTTCTTT

clone size: NA
V gene: TRBV2
J gene: TRBJ2-1
CDR3 length: 14
D gene: TRBD2
CDR3 protein: CASRSSGSPNEQFF
CDR3 DNA: TGTGCCAGCAGGAGTAGCGGGAGCCCCAACGAGCAGTTCTTC

clone size: NA
V gene: TRBV27
J gene: TRBJ2-3
CDR3 length: 14
D gene: NA
CDR3 protein: CASSLSPGSDTQYF
CDR3 DNA: TGTGCCAGCAGTTTATCACCGGGATCAGATACGCAGTATTTT

clone size: few
V gene: TRBV28
J gene: TRBJ1-2
CDR3 length: 14
D gene: NA
CDR3 protein: CASSLGTRIYGYTF
CDR3 DNA: TGTGCCAGCAGTTTAGGGACCCGTATCTATGGCTACACCTTC

clone size: once
V gene: TRBV10-3
J gene: TRBJ2-7
CDR3 length: 12
D gene: NA
CDR3 protein: CAISSTNYEQYF
CDR3 DNA: TGTGCCATCAGTTCGACAAACTACGAGCAGTACTTC

clone size: NA
V gene: TRBV29-1
J gene: TRBJ2-3
CDR3 length: 13
D gene: NA
CDR3 protein: CSVENHITDTQYF
CDR3 DNA: TGCAGCGTTGAAAACCATATCACAGATACGCAGTATTTT

clone size: NA
V gene: TRBV28
J gene: TRBJ1-2
CDR3 length: 14
D gene: TRBD1
CDR3 protein: CASSLRQGLYGYTF
CDR3 DNA: TGTGCCAGCAGTTTACGACAGGGGCTCTATGGCTACACCTTC

clone size: NA
V gene: TRBV27
J gene: TRBJ1-4
CDR3 length: 15
D gene: NA
CDR3 protein: CASRGEGTTNEKLFF
CDR3 DNA: TGTGCCAGCAGAGGGGAGGGAACAACTAATGAAAAACTGTTTTTT

clone size: NA
V gene: TRBV6-1
J gene: TRBJ2-5
CDR3 length: 13
D gene: TRBD1
CDR3 protein: CATRGTLRATQYF
CDR3 DNA: TGTGCCACCAGGGGGACCTTACGGGCGACCCAGTACTTC

clone size: NA
V gene: TRBV7-3
J gene: TRBJ1-5
CDR3 length: 13
D gene: NA
CDR3 protein: CASSLGYNQPQHF
CDR3 DNA: TGTGCCAGCAGCTTGGGCTACAATCAGCCCCAGCATTTT

clone size: few
V gene: TRBV7-9
J gene: TRBJ1-1
CDR3 length: 12
D gene: NA
CDR3 protein: CASSLDGIEAFF
CDR3 DNA: TGTGCCAGCAGCTTAGATGGGATCGAAGCTTTCTTT

clone size: NA
V gene: TRBV5-4
J gene: TRBJ1-2
CDR3 length: 17
D gene: TRBD1
CDR3 protein: CASSLTSGGESRYGYTF
CDR3 DNA: TGTGCCAGCAGCCTCACTTCAGGGGGGGAGTCGCGGTATGGCTACACCTTC

clone size: NA
V gene: TRBV27
J gene: TRBJ1-2
CDR3 length: 14
D gene: TRBD1
CDR3 protein: CASSDRGAFYGYTF
CDR3 DNA: TGTGCCAGCAGCGACAGGGGTGCTTTCTATGGCTACACCTTC

clone size: few
V gene: TRBV27
J gene: TRBJ2-2
CDR3 length: 15
D gene: NA
CDR3 protein: CASSLSSGSTGELFF
CDR3 DNA: TGTGCCAGCAGTTTATCCTCAGGATCGACCGGGGAGCTGTTTTTT

clone size: NA
V gene: TRBV9
J gene: TRBJ1-5
CDR3 length: 16
D gene: TRBD1
CDR3 protein: CASSGPGTGDNQPQHF
CDR3 DNA: TGTGCCAGCAGCGGGCCCGGGACAGGGGACAATCAGCCCCAGCATTTT

clone size: NA
V gene: TRBV6-6
J gene: TRBJ1-1
CDR3 length: 13
D gene: TRBD1
CDR3 protein: CASSLRTGAEAFF
CDR3 DNA: TGTGCCAGCAGTTTAAGGACAGGGGCTGAAGCTTTCTTT

clone size: NA
V gene: TRBV15
J gene: TRBJ1-2
CDR3 length: 13
D gene: TRBD1
CDR3 protein: CATSRVQGGGYTF
CDR3 DNA: TGTGCCACCAGCAGAGTCCAGGGGGGAGGCTACACCTTC

clone size: NA
V gene: TRBV19
J gene: TRBJ1-3
CDR3 length: 14
D gene: NA
CDR3 protein: CASSIRLSGNTIYF
CDR3 DNA: TGTGCCAGTAGTATACGTCTCTCTGGAAACACCATATATTTT

clone size: NA
V gene: TRBV7-9
J gene: TRBJ2-5
CDR3 length: 16
D gene: NA
CDR3 protein: CASSAGLHLWQETQYF
CDR3 DNA: TGTGCCAGCAGCGCAGGACTTCACTTATGGCAAGAGACCCAGTACTTC

clone size: NA
V gene: TRBV6-5
J gene: TRBJ2-2
CDR3 length: 16
D gene: NA
CDR3 protein: CASSLLGGVSTGELFF
CDR3 DNA: TGTGCCAGCAGTTTACTTGGGGGCGTTAGTACCGGGGAGCTGTTTTTT

clone size: NA
V gene: TRBV5-1
J gene: TRBJ2-1
CDR3 length: 16
D gene: TRBD2
CDR3 protein: CASSPTGTSGYNEQFF
CDR3 DNA: TGCGCCAGCAGCCCAACCGGGACTAGCGGATACAATGAGCAGTTCTTC

clone size: NA
V gene: TRBV5-1
J gene: TRBJ2-3
CDR3 length: 12
D gene: NA
CDR3 protein: CASSFSRTTQYF
CDR3 DNA: TGCGCCAGCAGCTTCTCCCGAACTACGCAGTATTTT

clone size: NA
V gene: TRBV6-5
J gene: TRBJ2-6
CDR3 length: 15
D gene: NA
CDR3 protein: CASSSPLSGANVLTF
CDR3 DNA: TGTGCCAGCAGTAGTCCCCTCTCTGGGGCCAACGTCCTGACTTTC

clone size: NA
V gene: TRBV2
J gene: TRBJ2-1
CDR3 length: 16
D gene: NA
CDR3 protein: CASSVEGQGPYNEQFF
CDR3 DNA: TGTGCCAGCAGTGTAGAAGGGCAGGGTCCCTACAATGAGCAGTTCTTC

clone size: NA
V gene: TRBV28
J gene: TRBJ2-5
CDR3 length: 15
D gene: TRBD2
CDR3 protein: CASSSRASGQETQYF
CDR3 DNA: TGTGCCAGCAGCTCCCGGGCTAGCGGCCAAGAGACCCAGTACTTC

clone size: NA
V gene: TRBV5-1
J gene: TRBJ1-1
CDR3 length: 14
D gene: NA
CDR3 protein: CASSLGPANTEAFF
CDR3 DNA: TGCGCCAGCAGCTTGGGACCGGCGAACACTGAAGCTTTCTTT

clone size: NA
V gene: TRBV2
J gene: TRBJ2-7
CDR3 length: 13
D gene: NA
CDR3 protein: CASSEQGLHEQYF
CDR3 DNA: TGTGCCAGCAGTGAACAGGGTTTGCACGAGCAGTACTTC

clone size: NA
V gene: TRBV6-6
J gene: TRBJ2-4
CDR3 length: 12
D gene: NA
CDR3 protein: CASIGGGGIQYF
CDR3 DNA: TGTGCCAGCATCGGTGGGGGTGGCATTCAGTACTTC

clone size: NA
V gene: TRBV7-2
J gene: TRBJ2-7
CDR3 length: 15
D gene: TRBD2
CDR3 protein: CASSLPGGASHEQYF
CDR3 DNA: TGTGCCAGCAGCTTACCGGGGGGAGCCAGCCACGAGCAGTACTTC

clone size: NA
V gene: TRBV7-3
J gene: TRBJ2-1
CDR3 length: 15
D gene: TRBD2
CDR3 protein: CASLSREIPGNEQFF
CDR3 DNA: TGTGCCAGCCTCTCGCGGGAGATCCCCGGCAATGAGCAGTTCTTC